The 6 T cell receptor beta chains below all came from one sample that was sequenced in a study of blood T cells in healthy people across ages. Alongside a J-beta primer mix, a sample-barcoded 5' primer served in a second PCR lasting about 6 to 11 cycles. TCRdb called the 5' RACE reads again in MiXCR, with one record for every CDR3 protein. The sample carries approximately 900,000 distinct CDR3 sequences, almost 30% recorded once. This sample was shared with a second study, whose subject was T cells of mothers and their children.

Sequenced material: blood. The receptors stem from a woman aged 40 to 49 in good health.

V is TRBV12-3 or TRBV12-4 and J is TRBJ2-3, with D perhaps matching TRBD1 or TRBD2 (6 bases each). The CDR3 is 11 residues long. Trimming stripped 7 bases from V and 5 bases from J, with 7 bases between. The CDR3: CASKGGDTQYF. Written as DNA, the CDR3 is TGTGCCAGCAAGGGGGGAGATACGCAGTATTTT.

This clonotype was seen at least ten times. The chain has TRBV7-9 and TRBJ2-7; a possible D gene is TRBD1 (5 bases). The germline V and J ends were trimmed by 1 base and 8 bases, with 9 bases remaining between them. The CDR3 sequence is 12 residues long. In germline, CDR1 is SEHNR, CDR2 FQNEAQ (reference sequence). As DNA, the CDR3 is TGTGCCAGCAGCTTAGAGAAGGGGAAGCAGTACTTC. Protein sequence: CASSLEKGKQYF.

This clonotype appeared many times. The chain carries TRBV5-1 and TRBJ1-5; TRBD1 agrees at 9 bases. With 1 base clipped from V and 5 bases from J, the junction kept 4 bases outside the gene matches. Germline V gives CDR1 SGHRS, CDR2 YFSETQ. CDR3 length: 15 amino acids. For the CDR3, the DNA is TGCGCCAGCAGCTTGACCGGGACAGGGTATCAGCCCCAGCATTTT. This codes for CASSLTGTGYQPQHF.

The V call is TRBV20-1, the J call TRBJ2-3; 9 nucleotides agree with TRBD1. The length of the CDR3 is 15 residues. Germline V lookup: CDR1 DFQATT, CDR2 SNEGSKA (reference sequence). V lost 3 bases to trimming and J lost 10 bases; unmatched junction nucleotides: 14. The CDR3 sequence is CSARPGQGRFLAQYF. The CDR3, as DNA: TGCAGTGCTAGGCCGGGACAGGGCCGTTTCCTGGCGCAGTATTTT.

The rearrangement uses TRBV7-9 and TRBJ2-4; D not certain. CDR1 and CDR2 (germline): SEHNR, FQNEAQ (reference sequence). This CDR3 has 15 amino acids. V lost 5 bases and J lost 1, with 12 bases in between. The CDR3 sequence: CASSPNHGAKNIQYF. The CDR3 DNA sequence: TGTGCCAGCAGCCCGAACCACGGGGCCAAAAACATTCAGTACTTC.

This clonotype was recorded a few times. CDR3 DNA: TGTGCCAGCAGTTTGTCACAGGGGGATGACGGGGAGCTGTTTTTT. Translating gives CASSLSQGDDGELFF. The chain employs TRBV12-3 or TRBV12-4 and TRBJ2-2; 8 bases are shared with TRBD1. The ends lost 3 bases at V and 7 bases at J; junction bases unmatched: 7. The CDR3 totals 15 residues.